The 31 T cell receptor beta chains reported below all come from one sample, sequenced in a study of T cell responses to AZD1222 COVID-19 vaccine (dated by TCRdb to the early 2020s). The time point label corresponds to: baseline before first vaccination. Library creation used the immunoSEQ multiplex PCR assay. TCRdb re-hosts the immuneACCESS table, in-frame sequences only. Its copies lack some clones; in the studies checked, an unresolved V gene accounts for under half of them, and the cause for the rest is not known. Across this sample there are fewer than 120,000 clones, with about 88% seen only once. 1.6% of the sample comes from the top ten. Material: peripheral blood, obtained on day 0 of AZD1222 vaccination. The source is an adult in good health.

J is TRBJ1-1 and V is TRBV19; tentatively, D is TRBD1 (6 bases). Trimming left V 7 bases short and J 5 bases short, with 20 bases between. The CDR3 extends over 15 amino acids. CDR1 and CDR2 from the germline V gene are LNHDA and SQIVND (reference sequence). CDR3 region: CASNRLNRAGTEAFF. The CDR3 region has the DNA TGTGCCAGTAATCGCCTCAACAGGGCGGGAACTGAAGCTTTCTTT.

The rearrangement joins TRBV3-1 (or the pseudogene TRBV3-2) to TRBJ1-3; D not resolved. Between the trimmed V and J ends, which lost 0 bases and 10 bases, there was a span of 10 bases. CDR3 length: 13 residues. Germline CDR1 and CDR2: LGHDT and YNNKEL (reference sequence). The CDR3, as DNA: TGTGCCAGCAGCCAAGATCACAAGAGGACCATATATTTT. Its translation: CASSQDHKRTIYF.

This chain uses TRBV7-8 with TRBJ2-3; D possibly uses TRBD1 or TRBD2 (7 bases each). Trimming cost V 5 bases and J 4 bases, with 16 bases left between them. CDR1 is SGHVS, CDR2 FQNEAQ, per germline. This CDR3 region has 15 residues. CDR3 bases: TGTGCCAGCAGCCAGGGGGGGGTGAGGGCAGATACGCAGTATTTT. Its protein product is CASSQGGVRADTQYF.

The chain joins TRBV27 to TRBJ2-5; 7 bases line up with TRBD1. Germline lookup yields CDR1 MNHEY and CDR2 SMNVEV (reference sequence). V lost 6 bases, J lost 5 bases, and 12 bases stayed unmatched. The CDR3 runs 15 residues. In nucleotides, the CDR3 is TGTGCCAGCAGCCCGACAGGGAGCTATGGGGAGACCCAGTACTTC. It translates to CASSPTGSYGETQYF.

The chain combines TRBV2 with TRBJ1-2; TRBD1 aligns across 7 bases. Trimming cost V 11 bases and J 6 bases; bases outside gene matches: 15. Germline V CDR1 and CDR2: SNHLY, FYNNEI. The CDR3 totals 14 residues. The chain's CDR3 is CAATGLTGRDGYTF. CDR3 in DNA: TGTGCCGCAACAGGTCTGACAGGGAGAGATGGCTACACCTTC.

The genes are TRBV7-6 and TRBJ1-1; D remains ambiguous. The germline gives CDR1 SGHVS, CDR2 FNYEAQ. The CDR3 runs 14 residues. V lost 5 bases and J lost 0, with 10 bases in between. The CDR3 DNA sequence: TGTGCCAGCAGCAAGGATAAGGTGAACACTGAAGCTTTCTTT. This translates into CASSKDKVNTEAFF.

This chain connects TRBV7-9 to TRBJ2-1; D may match TRBD1 or TRBD2 (5 bases each). Looked up from germline, CDR1 is SEHNR and CDR2 is FQNEAQ (reference sequence). Trimming pared 3 bases from V and 7 bases from J, leaving 7 bases between. The CDR3 extends over 12 amino acids. CDR3 sequence: CASSFWGNEQFF. The CDR3 coding sequence is TGTGCCAGCAGCTTCTGGGGGAATGAGCAGTTCTTC.

This chain joins TRBV29-1 and TRBJ2-1, with D tentatively TRBD1 (6 bases). V gave up 6 bases and J gave up 9 bases, with 18 bases separating them. Per the germline V gene, CDR1 is SQVTM and CDR2 is ANQGSEA. The CDR3 runs 13 residues. The CDR3 is CSVMLTGYGEQFF. The CDR3 DNA is TGCAGCGTGATGCTTACAGGGTATGGTGAGCAGTTCTTC.

V gene TRBV30 combines with J gene TRBJ2-7; a weak D match, TRBD1 (5 bases). Trimming removed 2 bases from V and 6 bases from J, with 14 bases in between. Germline CDR1 reads GTSNPN; CDR2 reads SVGIG (reference sequence). This CDR3 has 13 residues. Here the CDR3 DNA reads TGTGCCTGGAGTCCGCCAGGGTTTGCCGAGCAGTACTTC. As protein: CAWSPPGFAEQYF. Complete variable domain (other parts from reference TRBV30 and TRBJ2-7): SQTIHQWPATLVQPVGSPLSLECTVEGTSNPNLYWYRQAAGRGLQLLFYSVGIGQISSEVPQNLSASRPQDRQFILSSKKLLLSDSGFYLCAWSPPGFAEQYFGPGTRLTVT.

V gene TRBV7-9 combines with J gene TRBJ1-2, with 7 bases fitting TRBD1. The length of the CDR3 is 14 residues. Germline-derived CDR1 and CDR2 are SEHNR and FQNEAQ (reference sequence). Germline trimming cut 3 bases from V and 6 bases from J; bases unmatched to any gene: 7. CDR3 residues: CASSFPGGSHGYTF. As DNA, the CDR3 is TGTGCCAGCAGCTTCCCAGGGGGATCCCATGGCTACACCTTC.

The chain has TRBV6-5 and TRBJ1-4, with TRBD1 identical over 7 bases. The CDR3 has 14 residues. Trimming at V came to 3 bases and at J to 10 bases, leaving 8 bases not matched to a gene. CDR1 and CDR2 from the germline V gene are MNHEY and SVGAGI. The CDR3: CASSYGTVRGKLFF. The CDR3 coding sequence is TGTGCCAGCAGTTATGGGACAGTCCGGGGAAAACTGTTTTTT.

This chain connects TRBV30 to TRBJ1-5; D is unresolved. This CDR3 contains 13 residues. Trimming took off 2 bases at V and 3 bases at J, with 8 bases between the two ends. CDR1 is GTSNPN, CDR2 SVGIG, per germline (reference sequence). DNA of the CDR3: TGTGCCTGGAGTCCGGGAACCAATCAGCCCCAGCATTTT. Amino acid sequence: CAWSPGTNQPQHF.

The chain has TRBV19 and TRBJ1-5; maybe TRBD1 (6 bases). The CDR3 totals 15 residues. Trimming removed 5 bases at V and 0 bases at J, with 11 bases between. From germline, CDR1 is LNHDA and CDR2 SQIVND (reference sequence). CDR3 nucleotide sequence: TGTGCCAGTAGTGCCTTGGACAGTAGCAATCAGCCCCAGCATTTT. Amino acid sequence: CASSALDSSNQPQHF.

The V gene is TRBV4-2, the J gene TRBJ1-6, with D perhaps matching TRBD1 (6 bases). V shed 1 base and J shed 13 bases, with 20 bases lying between them. The CDR3 contains 16 residues. Germline V gene sequence: CDR1 LGHNA, CDR2 YNFKEQ. The CDR3 nucleotides read TGTGCCAGCAGCCAAGCCCGAGGAGGGGGACCGGGGCCCCTCCACTTT. Its protein product is CASSQARGGGPGPLHF.

On this clone itself: The junction departs from germline at one end; a sequencing error may be responsible. This rearrangement joins TRBV9 to TRBJ2-7, with D tentatively TRBD2 (5 bases). From germline, CDR1 is SGDLS and CDR2 YYNGEE. The CDR3 contains 14 residues. The CDR3 DNA is TGTGCCAGCACCGTAGACGAGGGTCCCTACGAGCAGTACTTC. Protein: CASTVDEGPYEQYF.

A few counts support this clone. The chain uses TRBV14 and TRBJ2-2; D unclear. The CDR3 is 13 residues long. Germline CDR1 and CDR2: SGHDN and FVKESK. The V gene lost 1 base and the J gene lost 4 bases, with 4 bases spanning the gap. CDR3 amino acids: CASSQVRTGELFF. The CDR3 nucleotides read TGTGCCAGCAGCCAAGTTCGCACCGGGGAGCTGTTTTTT.

This clone appeared once. This chain joins TRBV19 and TRBJ1-2; D gene ambiguous. V was cut by 6 bases and J by 2 bases, with 7 bases left in between. Per germline, CDR1 LNHDA and CDR2 SQIVND (reference sequence). The CDR3 sequence is 12 residues long. The CDR3 bases are TGTGCCAGTAGGTCTGGGAACTATGGCTACACCTTC. As protein: CASRSGNYGYTF.

This clone appeared a single time. The chain carries TRBV27 and TRBJ1-2; D remains unclear. The CDR3 totals 15 residues. The germline V gene has CDR1 MNHEY and CDR2 SMNVEV (reference sequence). V lost 0 bases and J lost 0, with 8 bases in between. CDR3 sequence (DNA): TGTGCCAGCAGTTTATCGGCCAGAGCTAACTATGGCTACACCTTC. It encodes CASSLSARANYGYTF.

This chain connects TRBV9 to TRBJ2-1; D possibly uses TRBD1 or TRBD2 (5 bases each). The V gene lost 0 bases and the J gene lost 0 bases, with 10 bases spanning the gap. Germline values: CDR1 SGDLS, CDR2 YYNGEE. The CDR3 has 16 residues. This CDR3 reads CASSVGGPSSYNEQFF. The CDR3 DNA follows: TGTGCCAGCAGCGTAGGGGGACCCAGCTCCTACAATGAGCAGTTCTTC.

The rearrangement joins TRBV19 to TRBJ2-5; TRBD2 agrees at 10 bases. Losses at the gene ends were 3 bases for V and 5 bases for J; bases not matched to a gene: 9. The germline CDR1 and CDR2 sequences are LNHDA and SQIVND (reference sequence). CDR3 length equals 16 residues. CDR3 amino acids: CASSMALAGEGETQYF. The CDR3 region has the DNA TGTGCCAGTAGTATGGCGCTAGCGGGGGAGGGCGAGACCCAGTACTTC.

J is TRBJ1-2 and V is TRBV4-1; unclear D gene. The V gene's germline CDR1 is MGHRA and CDR2 YSYEKL. The CDR3 has 13 amino acids. The V end lost 3 bases, the J end lost 5 bases, and 10 bases lay between the germline ends. CDR3 residues: CASSQMEQYGYTF. The DNA of the CDR3 is TGCGCCAGCAGCCAGATGGAACAGTATGGCTACACCTTC.

The rearrangement joins TRBV11-2 to TRBJ1-1; no firm D call. CDR1 and CDR2 (germline): SGHAT, FQNNGV. The CDR3 has 13 residues. The V gene lost 0 bases and the J gene lost 1 base, with 3 bases spanning the gap. The CDR3 here is CASSLDGNTEAFF. CDR3 bases: TGTGCCAGCAGCTTAGATGGGAACACTGAAGCTTTCTTT.

The chain couples TRBV6-5 to TRBJ1-4, with TRBD1 identical over 9 bases. This CDR3 is 15 amino acids long. Germline V gene lookup returns CDR1 MNHEY and CDR2 SVGAGI. The V and J ends lost 2 bases and 7 bases, in that order; junction bases with no gene match: 5. CDR3 region: CASSYTGQGREKLFF. In DNA form, the CDR3 reads TGTGCCAGCAGTTACACGGGACAGGGTCGTGAAAAACTGTTTTTT.

This clone has more than one count but fewer than ten. V and J are TRBV24-1 and TRBJ2-7, with D perhaps being TRBD1 or TRBD2 (5 bases each). V lost 0 bases to trimming and J lost 11 bases, with 13 bases between them. Germline V gene data show CDR1 as KGHDR and CDR2 as SFDVKD. The CDR3 loop spans 13 amino acids. The CDR3 spells CATSDLRQGVKYF. The CDR3 DNA reads TGTGCCACCAGTGATTTGAGGCAGGGAGTAAAGTACTTC.

The chain carries TRBV2 and TRBJ2-3; 7 bases are shared with TRBD1. Losses at the gene ends were 2 bases for V and 0 bases for J; bases not matched to a gene: 2. The CDR3 is 15 residues long. Per germline, CDR1 SNHLY and CDR2 FYNNEI. The CDR3 sequence is CASSEWDSSTDTQYF. CDR3 nucleotide sequence: TGTGCCAGCAGTGAATGGGACAGTAGCACAGATACGCAGTATTTT.

The chain uses TRBV6-2 or TRBV6-3 and TRBJ2-5, with TRBD1 matching over 10 bases. This CDR3 has 16 amino acids. Germline V gene data show CDR1 as MNHEY and CDR2 as SVGEGT. The ends lost 0 bases at V and 1 base at J; junction bases unmatched: 2. The CDR3 sequence: CASSYSRTGGQETQYF. As DNA, the CDR3 is TGTGCCAGCAGTTACTCAAGGACAGGGGGCCAAGAGACCCAGTACTTC.

This chain joins TRBV5-6 and TRBJ1-5; D may be TRBD1 (5 bases). Trimming took 4 bases from V and 0 from J, leaving 14 bases between them. This CDR3 contains 16 residues. CDR1 and CDR2 (germline): SGHDT, YYEEEE. CDR3: CASSLATGVSNQPQHF. The CDR3 nucleotides read TGTGCCAGCAGCCTGGCTACAGGAGTTAGCAATCAGCCCCAGCATTTT. Supplemented by reference TRBV5-6 and TRBJ1-5, the full variable domain reads DAGVTQSPTHLIKTRGQQVTLRCSPKSGHDTVSWYQQALGQGPQFIFQYYEEEERQRGNFPDRFSGHQFPNYSSELNVNALLLGDSALYLCASSLATGVSNQPQHFGDGTRLSIL.

The V call is TRBV19, the J call TRBJ1-5; no definite D call. V was cut by 3 bases and J by 4 bases, with 13 bases left in between. CDR1 is LNHDA, CDR2 SQIVND, per germline (reference sequence). The CDR3 is 15 amino acids. CDR3 bases: TGTGCCAGTAGTATCCTTCTGGCAAATAATCAGCCCCAGCATTTT. Amino acid sequence: CASSILLANNQPQHF. Looking up the rest from reference TRBV19 and TRBJ1-5 gives the full variable domain: DGGITQSPKYLFRKEGQNVTLSCEQNLNHDAMYWYRQDPGQGLRLIYYSQIVNDFQKGDIAEGYSVSREKKESFPLTVTSAQKNPTAFYLCASSILLANNQPQHFGDGTRLSIL.

The chain links TRBV27 to TRBJ1-1, with a possible D match to TRBD1 (5 bases). The V end was cut by 4 bases, the J end by 2 bases, with 8 bases between. The length of the CDR3 is 13 residues. Germline CDR1 MNHEY, CDR2 SMNVEV (reference sequence). The CDR3 loop reads CASSSGLNTEAFF. DNA of the CDR3: TGTGCCAGCAGTTCGGGACTTAACACTGAAGCTTTCTTT.

The V call is TRBV5-1, the J call TRBJ1-2, with 10 bases matching TRBD1. The CDR3 extends over 14 amino acids. Germline CDR1 SGHRS, CDR2 YFSETQ. Losses at the gene ends were 3 bases for V and 6 bases for J; bases not matched to a gene: 5. CDR3 DNA sequence: TGCGCCAGCAGCTGGGATGGACAGGGGGATGGCTACACCTTC. This codes for CASSWDGQGDGYTF.

CDR3 sequence: CASSRSSGLSTDTQYF. Written as DNA, the CDR3 is TGTGCCAGCAGTCGTAGTAGCGGGTTAAGCACAGATACGCAGTATTTT. The V call is TRBV11-3, the J call TRBJ2-3; 7 bases are a match to TRBD2. CDR3 length: 16 residues. V lost 6 bases, J lost 0 bases, and 9 bases stayed unmatched. Germline V gene sequence: CDR1 SGHNT, CDR2 YENEEA.